These 14 T cell receptor beta chains came from one sample sequenced in a study of neurological immune-mediated disorders. MiXCR was run by TCRdb on the 5' RACE reads, yielding one entry per CDR3 protein. The table has tens of thousands of distinct CDR3 sequences, 4% seen once; the top ten hold more than 1.5%. Sequencing used CD4+ T cells from blood. The receptors here all came from a woman aged 40-49 years with multiple sclerosis.

This clonotype was counted ten times or more. The genes are TRBV12-3 or TRBV12-4 and TRBJ2-1, with a possible D match to TRBD1 (6 bases). The V gene lost 7 bases and the J gene lost 8 bases, with 18 bases spanning the gap. This CDR3 spans 14 amino acids. CDR3 nucleotides: TGTGCCAGCACCTTTGGACAGCTTAGGGATGAGCAGTTCTTC. Encoded protein: CASTFGQLRDEQFF.

This clonotype occurred many times. The J gene is TRBJ1-1, the V gene TRBV12-3 or TRBV12-4, with no clear D. This CDR3 contains 13 residues. V lost 4 bases and J lost 1, with 7 bases in between. CDR3 DNA sequence: TGTGCCAGCAGTTGGACCGAGAACACTGAAGCTTTCTTT. Its protein product is CASSWTENTEAFF.

This clonotype was detected many times. The rearrangement uses TRBV15 and TRBJ2-7, with D perhaps matching TRBD1 (6 bases). V was shortened by 3 bases and J by 6 bases, with 12 bases between the two germline ends. The CDR3 consists of 13 residues. Germline values: CDR1 LNHNV, CDR2 YYDKDF (reference sequence). The CDR3 sequence: CATSRQTGIEQYF. The CDR3 coding sequence is TGTGCCACCAGCAGGCAGACAGGTATCGAGCAGTACTTC.

This clonotype was recorded only once. An end of the junction differs from the germline gene, which may be a read error. The rearrangement joins TRBV10-3 to TRBJ2-1; 8 bases agree with TRBD2. The CDR3 contains 15 residues. Looked up from germline, CDR1 is ENHRY and CDR2 is SYGVKD. Here the CDR3 reads CTIRTASGSYNEQFF. CDR3 sequence (DNA): TGTACCATCAGAACCGCTAGCGGGTCCTACAATGAGCAGTTCTTC.

Many counts were recorded for this clonotype. The chain links TRBV20-1 to TRBJ1-1, with 9 bases fitting TRBD1. V lost 0 bases to trimming and J lost 4 bases; unmatched junction nucleotides: 3. Germline CDR1 reads DFQATT; CDR2 reads SNEGSKA (reference sequence). The CDR3 has 14 residues. The CDR3 region has the DNA TGCAGTGCTAGAGAACAGGGGGCGTCCACTGAAGCTTTCTTT. The encoded protein is CSAREQGASTEAFF.

Many counts were recorded for this clonotype. The genes are TRBV10-3 and TRBJ1-6; a weak D match, TRBD1 (5 bases). Trimming removed 8 bases at V and 10 bases at J, with 18 bases between. Germline V gene sequence: CDR1 ENHRY, CDR2 SYGVKD. The CDR3 extends over 14 amino acids. Here the CDR3 reads CAIGPTGDRSPLHF. The CDR3 bases are TGTGCCATCGGTCCAACGGGGGATCGATCACCCCTCCACTTT.

This clonotype was counted many times. The chain carries TRBV10-3 and TRBJ2-3; D might be TRBD2 (7 bases). Germline V gives CDR1 ENHRY, CDR2 SYGVKD. The CDR3 consists of 14 residues. Trimming cost V 8 bases and J 4 bases, with 16 bases left between them. Here the CDR3 reads CAIQEGGPADTQYF. CDR3 sequence (DNA): TGTGCCATCCAAGAGGGGGGGCCAGCAGATACGCAGTATTTT.

Many counts were recorded for this clonotype. The V and J genes are TRBV21-1 and TRBJ1-2. TRBV21-1 is a documented pseudogene. The CDR3 spans 14 residues. The CDR3 DNA sequence: TGTGCCAGCACGCAACGGACTTTTAACTATGGCTACACCTTC. Protein product: CASTQRTFNYGYTF.

This clonotype was counted ten times or more. The chain has TRBV18 and TRBJ1-1; the D gene is possibly TRBD1 (6 bases). The length of the CDR3 is 14 residues. Germline V gives CDR1 KGHSH, CDR2 LQKENI. Between the trimmed V and J ends, which lost 3 bases and 3 bases, there was a span of 11 bases. For the CDR3, the DNA is TGTGCCAGCTCACCGGACAGTTTTTACACTGAAGCTTTCTTT. Its translation: CASSPDSFYTEAFF.

This clonotype has a count of ten or more. The rearrangement links TRBV7-6 to TRBJ1-6; D unclear. The CDR3 has 18 residues. V was clipped by 5 bases and J by 7 bases, with 24 bases between them. Germline V gene sequence: CDR1 SGHVS, CDR2 FNYEAQ. The DNA of the CDR3 is TGTGCCAGCAGCCTAGAGGCCCCAGGTGGGCTAGGGAATTCACCCCTCCACTTT. Translation: CASSLEAPGGLGNSPLHF. The complete variable domain, with remaining parts taken from reference TRBV7-6 and TRBJ1-6, reads GAGVSQSPRYKVTKRGQDVALRCDPISGHVSLYWYRQALGQGPEFLTYFNYEAQQDKSGLPNDRFSAERPEGSISTLTIQRTEQRDSAMYRCASSLEAPGGLGNSPLHFGNGTRLTVT.

This clonotype was recorded many times. This chain links TRBV4-1 with TRBJ2-2; D uncertain. In germline, CDR1 is MGHRA, CDR2 YSYEKL. The V end was cut by 1 base, the J end by 3 bases, with 15 bases between. The CDR3 is made up of 17 amino acids. The CDR3 loop is CASSQVNMGFDTGELFF. DNA of the CDR3: TGCGCCAGCAGCCAAGTTAATATGGGTTTCGACACCGGGGAGCTGTTTTTT.

This clonotype was counted at least ten times. V gene TRBV29-1 combines with J gene TRBJ2-1; D is ambiguous. The CDR3 runs 14 residues. Germline V gene sequence: CDR1 SQVTM, CDR2 ANQGSEA. Trimming removed 6 bases at V and 0 bases at J, with 12 bases between. The CDR3 spells CSVGTRSSYNEQFF. The CDR3 bases are TGCAGCGTGGGCACTCGAAGCTCCTACAATGAGCAGTTCTTC.

This clonotype has ten or more counts. This chain uses TRBV18 with TRBJ2-3, with 13 bases fitting TRBD2. The CDR3 length is 15 residues. V shed 5 bases, J shed 6 bases, and the junction held 5 bases outside the gene matches. Germline-derived CDR1 and CDR2 are KGHSH and LQKENI. CDR3 nucleotides: TGTGCCAGCTCAAGCGGGACTAGCGGGGCTGATACGCAGTATTTT. Translated, it gives CASSSGTSGADTQYF.

Many counts were recorded for this clonotype. The V gene is TRBV5-1, the J gene TRBJ2-7, with D perhaps matching TRBD1 or TRBD2 (5 bases each). Germline assignment: CDR1 SGHRS and CDR2 YFSETQ. V was trimmed by 0 bases and J by 0 bases, leaving 10 bases between them. The CDR3 is 15 residues long. The CDR3 region has the DNA TGCGCCAGCAGCTTGGGAGGGGCGTCCTCCTACGAGCAGTACTTC. This encodes CASSLGGASSYEQYF.